The rows below give T cell receptor beta chains drawn from one sample of a study of control samples from healthy donors and cancer patients. Assay used: immunoSEQ multiplex PCR; TCRdb lists only in-frame clones, some missing. The sample lists tens of thousands of clones; 85% to 95% were seen once. What was sequenced was blood. The receptors here all came from a man aged 25-40 years in good health. CDR3s include the opening cysteine and the closing phenylalanine or tryptophan. D genes are given only for firm matches. Not all rows give a size; the values are once, few, many and, for expanded clones, a class.

>TRBV19|TRBJ2-5|NA|14|NA
TGTGCCAGTAGTAATCCCGGGTCACCAGAGACCCAGTACTTC
CASSNPGSPETQYF
>TRBV28|TRBJ1-4|NA|15|NA
TGTGCCAGCAGTTCCCACAGTGCAACTAATGAAAAATTGTTTTTT
CASSSHSATNEKLFF
>TRBV19|TRBJ2-5|NA|15|NA
TGTGCCAGTAGTTTCGGCAGGCGGGTCGGGGAGACCCAGTACTTC
CASSFGRRVGETQYF
>TRBV6-4|TRBJ1-5|NA|13|few
TGTGCCAGCAGTGAACATAACAATCAGCCCCAGCATTTT
CASSEHNNQPQHF
>TRBV10-3|TRBJ2-1|TRBD2|13|NA
TGTGCCATCAGCGCTAGCGGGTACAATGAGCAGTTCTTC
CAISASGYNEQFF
>TRBV6-2/TRBV6-3|TRBJ2-5|NA|13|NA
TGTGCCAGCAGTTACCGCGGACAAGAGACCCAGTACTTC
CASSYRGQETQYF
>TRBV7-6|TRBJ2-1|TRBD2|15|NA
TGTGCCAGCAGCTTAGTGGGGACTAGCGGGACTGAGCAGTTCTTC
CASSLVGTSGTEQFF
>TRBV9|TRBJ2-1|NA|15|NA
TGTGCCAGCAGCGTAGGGGGCAGTGATAAGAGTGAGCAGTTCTTC
CASSVGGSDKSEQFF
>TRBV27|TRBJ2-5|NA|15|NA
TGTGCCAGCAGTTTAAGGTCCAGGAGGGGAGAGACCCAGTACTTC
CASSLRSRRGETQYF
>TRBV18|TRBJ2-7|TRBD2|12|NA
TGTGCCAGTTCCGGGAGGTACTACGAGCAGTACTTC
CASSGRYYEQYF
>TRBV7-6|TRBJ2-7|NA|14|NA
TGTGCCAGCAGCCCAAATCCTAGAAGAGGCGAGCAGTACTTC
CASSPNPRRGEQYF
>TRBV5-1|TRBJ2-7|NA|14|once
TGCGCCAGCAGCGTGACTCTAGGAGACTACGAGCAGTACTTC
CASSVTLGDYEQYF
>TRBV16|TRBJ2-1|TRBD2|15|NA
TGTGCCAGCAGCCATCCGACTAGCTCCAACAATGAGCAGTTCTTC
CASSHPTSSNNEQFF
>TRBV7-3|TRBJ2-1|TRBD2|15|NA
TGTGCCAGCAGCTTAGGACTAGCGGGAAAGGGTGAGCAGTTCTTC
CASSLGLAGKGEQFF
>TRBV7-2|TRBJ2-1|NA|13|once
TGTGCCAGCAGCTTACCCGGAGACAATGAGCAGTTCTTC
CASSLPGDNEQFF
>TRBV5-4|TRBJ2-1|NA|15|NA
TGTGCCAGCAGCTTGGGCGAAAGCTCCTACAATGAGCAGTTCTTC
CASSLGESSYNEQFF
>TRBV7-9|TRBJ2-7|NA|12|NA
TGTGCCAGCACCGACTACCAGCCCGAGCAGTACTTC
CASTDYQPEQYF
>TRBV5-4|TRBJ2-4|TRBD1|16|NA
TGTGCCAGCAGCCCCGGACAGGGGGGAGCCAAAAACATTCAGTACTTC
CASSPGQGGAKNIQYF
>TRBV14|TRBJ2-1|TRBD2|16|NA
TGTGCCAGCAGCCGGGCTAGCGGGAGGTACTACAATGAGCAGTTCTTC
CASSRASGRYYNEQFF
>TRBV28|TRBJ1-1|NA|12|NA
TGTGCCACTTACAGCGGAAACACTGAAGCTTTCTTT
CATYSGNTEAFF
>TRBV5-1|TRBJ2-1|TRBD1|15|NA
TGCGCCAGCAGCTTGGCTCCGGGACAGGTGGATGAGCAGTTCTTC
CASSLAPGQVDEQFF
>TRBV19|TRBJ2-7|NA|14|NA
TGTGCCAGTAGTATAGATCCGGTACGCCACGAGCAGTACTTC
CASSIDPVRHEQYF
>TRBV6-1|TRBJ2-2|NA|14|NA
TGTGCCAGCAGTGAGCGGGACACCGGACGGGAGCTGTTTTTT
CASSERDTGRELFF
>TRBV30|TRBJ2-2|TRBD2|15|NA
TGTGCCTGGAGTCTAGCGGGACAAAGCACCGGGGAGCTGTTTTTT
CAWSLAGQSTGELFF
>TRBV5-1|TRBJ2-4|TRBD2|16|NA
TGCGCCAGCAGCCCCCGGGTAGCGGGAGCCAAAAACATTCAGTACTTC
CASSPRVAGAKNIQYF
>TRBV6-6|TRBJ1-2|NA|11|NA
TGTGCCACCGCCAGGGACTATGGCTACACCTTC
CATARDYGYTF
>TRBV19|TRBJ1-5|NA|15|NA
TGTGCCAGTATCCCGTTCCGGGGGGCGCATCAGCCCCAGCATTTT
CASIPFRGAHQPQHF
>TRBV7-9|TRBJ1-2|TRBD1|15|NA
TGTGCCAGCAGCTCCCGAGGGGACAGCGGCTATGGCTACACCTTC
CASSSRGDSGYGYTF
>TRBV10-2|TRBJ1-6|NA|13|NA
TGCGCCACTTCGGGCAGGGCGAGTTCACCCCTCCACTTT
CATSGRASSPLHF
>TRBV9|TRBJ2-5|NA|14|NA
TGTGCCAGCAGCGTAGGTCCAGGGGCAGAGACCCAGTACTTC
CASSVGPGAETQYF
>TRBV19|TRBJ1-1|NA|15|NA
TGTGCCAGTAGTATAGACCCGCGGCAGAACACTGAAGCTTTCTTT
CASSIDPRQNTEAFF
>TRBV6-2/TRBV6-3|TRBJ2-5|NA|13|medium-sized
TGTGCCAGCAGTCAACGGGAGTTCGAGACCCAGTACTTC
CASSQREFETQYF
>TRBV18|TRBJ1-6|NA|16|NA
TGTGCCAGCTCACGCTACGAGGCGGGGGCGAATTCACCCCTCCACTTT
CASSRYEAGANSPLHF
>TRBV21-1|TRBJ2-3|NA|17|NA
TGTGCCAGCAGTTTCTCGGGAGTAGCGGGACACACAGATACGCAGTATTTT
CASSFSGVAGHTDTQYF
>TRBV6-4|TRBJ1-1|TRBD1|16|NA
TGTGCCAGCAGTGACTCCTACAGGGGGCCTAACACTGAAGCTTTCTTT
CASSDSYRGPNTEAFF
>TRBV12-2|TRBJ2-7|NA|15|once
TGTGCAAGTCGCTTGCACCGGGACAGGGCCTACGAGCAGTACTTC
CASRLHRDRAYEQYF
>TRBV28|TRBJ2-3|NA|11|NA
TGTGCCAGCAGTTTATGGGGTACGCAGTATTTT
CASSLWGTQYF
>TRBV6-2/TRBV6-3|TRBJ2-7|TRBD2|14|NA
TGTGCCAGCAGTTACTCGACTAGCGCCTACGAGCAGTACTTC
CASSYSTSAYEQYF
>TRBV7-6|TRBJ1-3|NA|17|NA
TGTGCCAGCAGCTTAGGGTCGCGATCAAGCTCTGGAAACACCATATATTTT
CASSLGSRSSSGNTIYF
>TRBV9|TRBJ1-5|NA|15|NA
TGTGCCAGCAGCGCTACAGCAATAAGCAATCAGCCCCAGCATTTT
CASSATAISNQPQHF
>TRBV19|TRBJ2-2|NA|14|NA
TGTGCCAGTAGTACTGACAGGAACACCGGGGAGCTGTTTTTT
CASSTDRNTGELFF
>TRBV2|TRBJ1-3|NA|14|NA
TGTGCCAGCAGTGACAGGACCGCCCGAAACACCATATATTTT
CASSDRTARNTIYF
>TRBV27|TRBJ1-4|NA|13|NA
TGTGCCAGCAGTTTTCGGCAGAGTGAAAAACTGTTTTTT
CASSFRQSEKLFF
>TRBV15|TRBJ2-2|NA|13|NA
TGTGCCACCAGCAGGGACCTGAGCGGGGAGCTGTTTTTT
CATSRDLSGELFF
>TRBV5-3|TRBJ2-1|NA|16|NA
TGTGCCAGAAGCTTGGCACCCGGGAGATTGAACAATGAGCAGTTCTTC
CARSLAPGRLNNEQFF
>TRBV28|TRBJ1-1|TRBD1|12|NA
TGTGCCAGCAGGGAAACGGACAGGGAAGCTTTCTTT
CASRETDREAFF
>TRBV6-5|TRBJ1-1|NA|16|NA
TGTGCCAGCAGTTACATGCCGGGGGCCTTGAACACTGAAGCTTTCTTT
CASSYMPGALNTEAFF